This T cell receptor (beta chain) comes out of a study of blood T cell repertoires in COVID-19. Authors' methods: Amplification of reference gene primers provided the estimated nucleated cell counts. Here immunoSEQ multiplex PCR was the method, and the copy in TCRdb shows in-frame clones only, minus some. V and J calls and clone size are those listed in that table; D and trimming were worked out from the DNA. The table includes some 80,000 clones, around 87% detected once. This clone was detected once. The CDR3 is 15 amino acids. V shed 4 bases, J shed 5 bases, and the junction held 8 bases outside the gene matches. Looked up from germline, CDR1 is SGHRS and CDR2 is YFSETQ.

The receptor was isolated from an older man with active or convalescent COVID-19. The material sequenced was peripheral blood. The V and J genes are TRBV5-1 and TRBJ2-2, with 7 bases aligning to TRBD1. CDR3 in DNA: TGCGCCAGCAGCCAGGGACACAGGGGAACCGGGGAGCTGTTTTTT. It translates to CASSQGHRGTGELFF.